This passage covers 31 T cell receptor beta chains from one sample sequenced in a study of shared clonotypes between healthy human individuals. Some clones are missing from TCRdb's copy, which holds only in-frame ones; the method was immunoSEQ multiplex PCR. The data hold 2.3 million or so clones, with 85% to 95% observed a single time. Sequenced input: naive CD4+ T cells from PBMCs. Subset defined: CD45RA+ positively selected. These receptors were collected from a man aged 18 to 29 in good health. Some clones in this sample may be carry-over from other donors' samples.

This chain connects TRBV19 to TRBJ2-7; 9 nucleotides line up with TRBD1. This CDR3 spans 16 amino acids. After removal of 2 bases from V and 5 bases from J, the junction contained 10 bases not matched to a gene. Germline V gives CDR1 LNHDA, CDR2 SQIVND (reference sequence). CDR3: CASSISRDRERNEQYF. CDR3 bases: TGTGCCAGTAGTATATCTCGGGACAGGGAGAGGAACGAGCAGTACTTC. Full variable domain (outside the CDR3, taken from reference TRBV19 and TRBJ2-7): DGGITQSPKYLFRKEGQNVTLSCEQNLNHDAMYWYRQDPGQGLRLIYYSQIVNDFQKGDIAEGYSVSREKKESFPLTVTSAQKNPTAFYLCASSISRDRERNEQYFGPGTRLTVT.

The chain employs TRBV10-1 and TRBJ1-2; D is uncertain. Between the trimmed V and J ends, which lost 3 bases and 0 bases, there was a span of 5 bases. CDR1 is WNHNN, CDR2 SYGVQD, per germline (reference sequence). The CDR3 is made up of 13 amino acids. CDR3 nucleotides: TGCGCCAGCAGTGAAAGTACTAACTATGGCTACACCTTC. Amino acids: CASSESTNYGYTF.

CDR3 sequence: CASSERQASSYEQYF. CDR3 coding DNA: TGTGCCAGCAGTGAAAGGCAGGCGAGCTCCTACGAGCAGTACTTC. The chain recombines TRBV6-1 with TRBJ2-7, with D hard to call. The CDR3 is 15 amino acids. The germline CDR1 and CDR2 sequences are MNHNS and SASEGT. Trimming removed 2 bases from V and 0 bases from J, with 11 bases in between.

The rearrangement joins TRBV5-4 to TRBJ1-3; 7 bases agree with TRBD1. The CDR3 is made up of 17 amino acids. With 4 bases clipped from V and 2 bases from J, the junction kept 12 bases outside the gene matches. Looked up from germline, CDR1 is SGHNT and CDR2 is YYREEE (reference sequence). CDR3: CASSPPRVGGTGNTIYF. The CDR3, as DNA: TGTGCCAGCAGCCCCCCCCGCGTAGGGGGCACTGGAAACACCATATATTTT.

The chain has TRBV28 and TRBJ1-2; no definite D call. CDR1 MDHEN and CDR2 SYDVKM come from the germline V gene. V was clipped by 6 bases and J by 7 bases, with 9 bases between them. CDR3 size: 11 residues. The CDR3 DNA follows: TGTGCCAGCAGGGGCCAGGTTGGCTACACCTTC. Translated, it gives CASRGQVGYTF.

The chain is built from TRBV11-2 and TRBJ2-5; unclear D gene. With 6 bases removed from V and 2 bases from J, the gap between germline ends came to 4 bases. Germline CDR1 and CDR2: SGHAT and FQNNGV. The CDR3 has 11 residues. The CDR3 loop is CASRTQETQYF. The CDR3 DNA follows: TGTGCCAGCAGAACACAAGAGACCCAGTACTTC.

The chain has TRBV28 and TRBJ2-7; D could derive from TRBD1 or TRBD2 (6 bases each). Trimming removed 5 bases from V and 4 bases from J, with 21 bases in between. CDR1 MDHEN and CDR2 SYDVKM come from the germline V gene. The CDR3 runs to 16 residues. For the CDR3, the DNA is TGTGCCAGCAGTACCCTTTCGGAGGGGGACCCTTACGAGCAGTACTTC. This encodes CASSTLSEGDPYEQYF.

This rearrangement joins TRBV9 to TRBJ2-7; 9 bases match TRBD1. This CDR3 contains 14 residues. Trimming at V came to 3 bases and at J to 2 bases, leaving 3 bases not matched to a gene. Germline CDR1 is SGDLS and CDR2 is YYNGEE. CDR3 coding DNA: TGTGCCAGCAGCGAAAGGGACAGGGCCTACGAGCAGTACTTC. It codes for CASSERDRAYEQYF.

The chain combines TRBV18 with TRBJ1-4, with D possibly TRBD1 on 6 matching bases. The V gene lost 4 bases and the J gene lost 8 bases, with 23 bases spanning the gap. This CDR3 is 17 amino acids long. Germline CDR1 and CDR2: KGHSH and LQKENI. The CDR3, as DNA: TGTGCCAGCTCACTCACGATTTACAGGGAAGCGTGGGAAAAACTGTTTTTT. Its protein product is CASSLTIYREAWEKLFF.

This chain connects TRBV2 to TRBJ2-5; maybe TRBD1 (6 bases). Trimming removed 4 bases from V and 8 bases from J, with 14 bases in between. The CDR3 consists of 13 residues. CDR1 is SNHLY and CDR2 is FYNNEI in the germline V gene. DNA for the CDR3: TGTGCCAGCAGTGGGACAGAGACCTTAACCCAGTACTTC. This sequence encodes CASSGTETLTQYF.

In its sample, this clone was seen a few times. The chain carries TRBV19 and TRBJ1-1; D gene ambiguous. From germline, CDR1 is LNHDA and CDR2 SQIVND (reference sequence). The CDR3 consists of 13 residues. V was pared by 0 bases and J by 8 bases, with 10 bases between. The CDR3 nucleotides are TGTGCCAGTAGTATAGAAGTAGCGTCGGAAGCTTTCTTT. As protein: CASSIEVASEAFF.

The rearrangement links TRBV7-9 to TRBJ1-1; 8 bases are shared with TRBD1. The CDR3 is 11 residues long. V shed 1 base and J 11 bases; nucleotides not matched to a gene: 0. Germline CDR1 and CDR2: SEHNR and FQNEAQ (reference sequence). The CDR3 reads CASSLDRGAFF. The CDR3 nucleotides read TGTGCCAGCAGCTTAGACAGGGGGGCTTTCTTT.

This chain connects TRBV14 to TRBJ2-1, with 8 bases aligning to TRBD2. The CDR3 contains 17 residues. CDR1 is SGHDN, CDR2 FVKESK, per germline. Trimming removed 3 bases from V and 2 bases from J; junction bases left unmatched: 9. CDR3 sequence (DNA): TGTGCCAGCAGCCAGCGAGTGGGAGCGGGAGCCTACAATGAGCAGTTCTTC. Encoded protein: CASSQRVGAGAYNEQFF.

The chain recombines TRBV28 with TRBJ2-2; TRBD2 agrees at 8 bases. The CDR3 spans 15 residues. The V gene's germline CDR1 is MDHEN and CDR2 SYDVKM. Unmatched junction bases numbered 13, after V lost 10 bases and J lost 6 bases. CDR3 DNA: TGTGCCACCAGGGGCGGGACTAGATCAGCCGGGGAGCTGTTTTTT. Its translation: CATRGGTRSAGELFF.

J is TRBJ2-7 and V is TRBV28; no clear D gene. The V gene lost 4 bases and the J gene lost 2 bases, with 12 bases spanning the gap. The CDR3 consists of 14 residues. Germline V gene lookup returns CDR1 MDHEN and CDR2 SYDVKM. The CDR3 DNA reads as TGTGCCAGCAGTTCCCAGACGGACCCCTACGAGCAGTACTTC. Translation gives CASSSQTDPYEQYF.

The rearrangement joins TRBV11-2 to TRBJ2-3; possibly TRBD1 for D (7 bases). V lost 5 bases to trimming and J lost 11 bases, with 14 bases between them. Germline V gene data show CDR1 as SGHAT and CDR2 as FQNNGV. CDR3 length: 12 amino acids. CDR3 sequence (DNA): TGTGCCAGCAGCCTAGGCGGGACAGAGCAGTATTTT. Protein product: CASSLGGTEQYF.

V is TRBV28 and J is TRBJ1-5; D not resolved. The V gene's germline CDR1 is MDHEN and CDR2 SYDVKM. Trimming left V 10 bases short and J 4 bases short, with 11 bases between. The CDR3 length is 12 residues. The CDR3 nucleotides are TGTGCCACCCTACGGATGAATCAGCCCCAGCATTTT. Translating gives CATLRMNQPQHF.

V and J are TRBV27 and TRBJ2-3; a weak D match, TRBD1 (6 bases). The CDR3 sequence is 14 residues long. V lost 5 bases and J lost 0, with 9 bases in between. Germline V gene data show CDR1 as MNHEY and CDR2 as SMNVEV (reference sequence). The CDR3 nucleotides are TGTGCCAGCAGTGCAGGGGCTAGCACAGATACGCAGTATTTT. Translation gives CASSAGASTDTQYF.

This chain joins TRBV7-8 and TRBJ2-7; 11 bases fit TRBD2. The CDR3 extends over 17 amino acids. The V segment lost 5 bases and the J segment 6 bases; nucleotides outside the gene matches: 15. Germline CDR1 reads SGHVS; CDR2 reads FQNEAQ. CDR3 region: CASSPRSASGRRGEQYF. CDR3 nucleotides: TGTGCCAGCAGCCCCCGCTCGGCTAGCGGGAGGAGGGGCGAGCAGTACTTC.

The chain couples TRBV6-1 to TRBJ2-3; D not resolved. This CDR3 has 14 amino acids. The V end was cut by 7 bases, the J end by 0 bases, with 11 bases between. Germline V CDR1 and CDR2: MNHNS, SASEGT. The CDR3 region is CASTLGYSTDTQYF. The CDR3 DNA is TGTGCCAGCACCCTTGGGTATAGCACAGATACGCAGTATTTT.

In nucleotides, the CDR3 is TGCGCCAGCAGCTTTGGGGGCGCTACCTACGAGCAGTACTTC. Translated: CASSFGGATYEQYF. J is TRBJ2-7 and V is TRBV5-1; maybe TRBD1 (6 bases). V dropped 2 bases and J dropped 2 bases, with 11 bases sitting between them. The CDR3 sequence is 14 residues long. CDR1 SGHRS and CDR2 YFSETQ come from the germline V gene.

This rearrangement joins TRBV27 to TRBJ2-6; D remains ambiguous. Looked up from germline, CDR1 is MNHEY and CDR2 is SMNVEV (reference sequence). The CDR3 sequence is 17 residues long. V gave up 5 bases and J gave up 0 bases, with 14 bases separating them. The CDR3 loop is CASSRDTRGSGANVLTF. DNA for the CDR3: TGTGCCAGCAGTAGGGATACAAGAGGCTCTGGGGCCAACGTCCTGACTTTC.

This rearrangement joins TRBV7-2 to TRBJ2-1; TRBD1 might be the D (6 bases). CDR1 and CDR2 (germline): SGHTA, FQGNSA. The CDR3 has 17 amino acids. Trimming took off 1 base at V and 2 bases at J, with 15 bases between the two ends. The CDR3 protein is CASSLVGARGTYNEQFF. The CDR3, as DNA: TGTGCCAGCAGCTTAGTTGGCGCCAGGGGCACCTACAATGAGCAGTTCTTC.

The chain uses TRBV7-9 and TRBJ1-1; D is perhaps TRBD1 (5 bases). Germline CDR1 SEHNR, CDR2 FQNEAQ (reference sequence). This CDR3 has 15 residues. V was trimmed by 3 bases and J by 6 bases, leaving 17 bases between them. As DNA, the CDR3 is TGTGCCAGCAGCTTCGGTTCTGGGACGGGCGCTGAAGCTTTCTTT. Translation gives CASSFGSGTGAEAFF.

J is TRBJ2-5 and V is TRBV5-1, with 9 bases matching TRBD2. The CDR3 runs to 14 residues. J gave up 3 bases and V 2 bases, and 2 bases lay outside the gene matches. In germline, CDR1 is SGHRS, CDR2 YFSETQ. The CDR3 sequence is CASSFRLAEETQYF. DNA for the CDR3: TGCGCCAGCAGCTTCCGACTAGCGGAAGAGACCCAGTACTTC. Filled out from reference TRBV5-1 and TRBJ2-5, the complete variable domain reads KAGVTQTPRYLIKTRGQQVTLSCSPISGHRSVSWYQQTPGQGLQFLFEYFSETQRNKGNFPGRFSGRQFSNSRSEMNVSTLELGDSALYLCASSFRLAEETQYFGPGTRLLVL.

In this sample, this clone turned up a few times. The rearrangement links TRBV30 to TRBJ1-5, with D tentatively TRBD1 (6 bases). Germline loops: CDR1 GTSNPN, CDR2 SVGIG (reference sequence). Trimming cost V 2 bases and J 7 bases, with 18 bases left between them. The CDR3 runs 15 residues. The CDR3 nucleotides read TGTGCCTGGAGTTACGGAAACAGGGTTGGGCAGCCCCAGCATTTT. Protein product: CAWSYGNRVGQPQHF.

The chain has TRBV11-1 and TRBJ2-1, with TRBD2 matching 12 bases. Losses at the gene ends were 1 base for V and 8 bases for J; bases not matched to a gene: 12. CDR1 is SGHAT, CDR2 FQDESV, per germline (reference sequence). The length of the CDR3 is 18 residues. The CDR3, as DNA: TGTGCCAGCAGCTTAGGTCGTCTAGCGGGAGGGCTAATCGATGAGCAGTTCTTC. Its protein product is CASSLGRLAGGLIDEQFF.

For this clone: The same CDR3 can be traced to other DNA sequences in this sample. This chain connects TRBV7-9 to TRBJ2-7; D uncertain. Germline V gives CDR1 SEHNR, CDR2 FQNEAQ (reference sequence). This CDR3 is 11 amino acids long. The V gene lost 4 bases and the J gene lost 2 bases, with 3 bases spanning the gap. The CDR3 DNA sequence: TGTGCCAGCAGCTCAACCTACGAGCAGTACTTC. Its translation: CASSSTYEQYF.

The chain uses TRBV6-1 and TRBJ1-2, with TRBD1 identical over 7 bases. CDR3 size: 13 residues. The V gene end was trimmed by 5 bases and the J gene end by 2 bases; junction bases not matched to a gene: 2. CDR1 and CDR2 from the germline V gene are MNHNS and SASEGT. As DNA, the CDR3 is TGTGCCAGCAGTTGGGACAGAAACTATGGCTACACCTTC. Its protein product is CASSWDRNYGYTF.

For this clone: The sample has other DNA sequences that encode this CDR3 too. CDR3 sequence (DNA): TGTGCCAGCAGCTTGCGAGGTAACACCGGGGAGCTGTTTTTT. This sequence encodes CASSLRGNTGELFF. The chain recombines TRBV7-9 with TRBJ2-2; D remains unclear. Germline-derived CDR1 and CDR2 are SEHNR and FQNEAQ (reference sequence). The ends were cut back, 3 bases at V and 2 bases at J, with 7 bases in the middle. The CDR3 consists of 14 residues.

J is TRBJ1-5 and V is TRBV9; no clear D gene. Trimming shortened V by 3 bases and J by 2 bases, and 9 bases separated the two germline ends. CDR1 is SGDLS, CDR2 YYNGEE, per germline. CDR3 size: 14 residues. The CDR3 DNA reads TGTGCCAGCAGCGAGGGAATTGGCAATCAGCCCCAGCATTTT. Amino acid sequence: CASSEGIGNQPQHF.